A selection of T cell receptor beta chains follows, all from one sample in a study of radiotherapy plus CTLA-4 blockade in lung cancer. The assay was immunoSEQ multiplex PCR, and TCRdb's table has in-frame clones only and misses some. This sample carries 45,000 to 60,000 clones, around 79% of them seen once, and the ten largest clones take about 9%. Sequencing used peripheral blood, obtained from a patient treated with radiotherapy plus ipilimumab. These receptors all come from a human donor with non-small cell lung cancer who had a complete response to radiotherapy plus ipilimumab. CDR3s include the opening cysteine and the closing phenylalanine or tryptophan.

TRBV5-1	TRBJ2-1	CASSLAPSAGNEQFF
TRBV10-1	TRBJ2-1	CASSATSGLNEQFF
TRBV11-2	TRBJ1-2	CASSSGTGQGFGYTF
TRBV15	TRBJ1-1	CATSMGTGVTEAFF
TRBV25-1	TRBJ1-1	CASSRITGGGTEAFF
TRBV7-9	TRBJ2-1	CASSLLSGGAGNEQFF
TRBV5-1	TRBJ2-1	CASSPGLAGNNEQFF
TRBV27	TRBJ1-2	CASSPRVSQGDGYTF
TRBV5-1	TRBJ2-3	CASSLEEGTDTQYF
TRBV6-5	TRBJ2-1	CASSRRDSDQGFF
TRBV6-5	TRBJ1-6	CASSYSIKGDGSPLHF
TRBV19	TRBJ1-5	CASSIVTEMNQPQHF
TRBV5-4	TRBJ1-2	CASRQGFQEGYTF
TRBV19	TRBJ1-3	CASMIASGNTIYF
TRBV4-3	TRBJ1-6	CASSQDWGQGNSPLHF
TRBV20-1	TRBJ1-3	CSAGGGNTIYF
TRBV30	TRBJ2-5	CACHSGGYQETQYF
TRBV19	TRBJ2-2	CASSRTSGGTGELFF
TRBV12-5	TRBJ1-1	CASGLNRGTYTEAFF
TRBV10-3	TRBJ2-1	CAISRAGDSHNEQFF
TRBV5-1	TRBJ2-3	CASTLGTRQGAYTDTQYF
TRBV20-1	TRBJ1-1	CSANERRVAFF
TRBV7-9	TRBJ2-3	CASSPTRGINTDTQYF
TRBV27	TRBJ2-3	CASTPGGNTQYF
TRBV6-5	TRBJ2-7	CASSLLGTYEQYF
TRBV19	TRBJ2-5	CASSTPETQYF
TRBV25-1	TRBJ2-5	CASRDDRDSNQETQYF
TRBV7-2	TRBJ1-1	CASSPGSLRDTEAFF
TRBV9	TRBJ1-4	CASSSTGVNEKLFF
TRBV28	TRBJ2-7	CASKSHAGNEQYF
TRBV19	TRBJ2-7	CASSRGGPYEQYF
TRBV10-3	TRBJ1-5	CAIRPGQGDQPQHF
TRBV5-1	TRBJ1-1	CASSSGQLMNTEAFF
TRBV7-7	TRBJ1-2	CANSPGNYGYTF
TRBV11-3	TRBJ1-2	CASSPRFELAGGDGYTF
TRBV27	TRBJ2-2	CASRVTGPANTGELFF
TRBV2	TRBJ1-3	CASSEDFSGNTIYF
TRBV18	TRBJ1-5	CASSRQEGASNQPQHF
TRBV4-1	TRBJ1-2	CASSQTRDSQYGYTF
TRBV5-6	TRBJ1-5	CASSSWTVWEPQHF
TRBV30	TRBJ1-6	CAWSVEQWLNSPLHF
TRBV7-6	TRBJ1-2	CASSSGQGGYTF